The 19 T cell receptor beta chains reported below all come from one sample, sequenced in a study of blood T cell repertoires in COVID-19. Using immunoSEQ multiplex PCR, the repertoire was profiled, and TCRdb retains in-frame clones only, with some absent. The repertoire holds 220,000 or so clones, with around 89% as singletons. Sequencing was carried out using PBMCs or T cells enriched from blood (not recorded which). These TCRs come from a man in his fifties who had been exposed to COVID-19.

This rearrangement joins TRBV30 to TRBJ1-6, with a weak D call TRBD1 (6 bases). From germline, CDR1 is GTSNPN and CDR2 SVGIG (reference sequence). The length of the CDR3 is 13 residues. V was clipped by 4 bases and J by 10 bases, with 14 bases between them. The CDR3, as DNA: TGTGCCTGGACTAAAGGGGGAAGATCACCCCTCCACTTT. Its translation is CAWTKGGRSPLHF.

The chain uses TRBV14 and TRBJ2-5; D not resolved. Trimming removed 1 base at V and 2 bases at J, with 14 bases between. This CDR3 has 16 residues. Germline V lookup: CDR1 SGHDN, CDR2 FVKESK. The CDR3 sequence: CASSQAYRVKQETQYF. CDR3 coding DNA: TGTGCCAGCAGCCAAGCTTACAGAGTGAAACAAGAGACCCAGTACTTC.

This clone was seen more than once but under ten times. This rearrangement joins TRBV19 to TRBJ1-5, with unresolved D. CDR3 length: 14 residues. The V gene lost 3 bases and the J gene lost 6 bases, with 12 bases spanning the gap. Germline loops: CDR1 LNHDA, CDR2 SQIVND (reference sequence). CDR3 nucleotide sequence: TGTGCCAGTAGTATTCTCGGGGTCGGTCAGCCCCAGCATTTT. Residues: CASSILGVGQPQHF.

J is TRBJ2-1 and V is TRBV21-1; the table names TRBD1, a call not compared with the DNA. TRBV21-1 is an annotated pseudogene. CDR3 size: 16 residues. In DNA form, the CDR3 reads TGTGCCAGCAGCAAATGGACAGGGAGGTTGGACGGTGAGCAGTTCTTC. It is translated as CASSKWTGRLDGEQFF.

CDR3 DNA: TGTGCCAGCAGGGCCGCCGCCACTAACTATGGCTACACCTTC. This codes for CASRAAATNYGYTF. This sequence joins TRBV27 and TRBJ1-2; D gene uncertain. The CDR3 sequence is 14 residues long. Germline loops: CDR1 MNHEY, CDR2 SMNVEV (reference sequence). V gave up 6 bases and J gave up 0 bases, with 11 bases separating them.

The rearrangement links TRBV7-9 to TRBJ2-1, with 11 positions matching TRBD2. Germline loops: CDR1 SEHNR, CDR2 FQNEAQ (reference sequence). The length of the CDR3 is 15 residues. V gave up 5 bases and J gave up 9 bases; unmatched junction bases: 9. CDR3 protein: CASSPTSGKTGEQFF. Written as DNA, the CDR3 is TGTGCCAGCAGCCCGACTAGCGGGAAGACGGGTGAGCAGTTCTTC.

This chain links TRBV11-3 with TRBJ2-2; TRBD2 agrees at 8 bases. The J segment lost 0 bases and the V segment lost 5 bases, leaving 2 bases of the junction unmatched. Per the germline V gene, CDR1 is SGHNT and CDR2 is YENEEA. There are 15 residues in the CDR3. The chain's CDR3 is CASSQTSANTGELFF. Here the CDR3 DNA reads TGTGCCAGCAGCCAGACTAGCGCGAACACCGGGGAGCTGTTTTTT.

This clone has more than one count but fewer than ten. The rearrangement joins TRBV19 to TRBJ1-1, with D unclear. This CDR3 region has 14 residues. Trimming removed 7 bases from V and 4 bases from J, with 16 bases in between. Germline V CDR1 and CDR2: LNHDA, SQIVND (reference sequence). CDR3 nucleotide sequence: TGTGCCAGTACCATAATCGCGGTAAGCACTGAAGCTTTCTTT. Encoded protein: CASTIIAVSTEAFF. Full variable domain (outside the CDR3, taken from reference TRBV19 and TRBJ1-1): DGGITQSPKYLFRKEGQNVTLSCEQNLNHDAMYWYRQDPGQGLRLIYYSQIVNDFQKGDIAEGYSVSREKKESFPLTVTSAQKNPTAFYLCASTIIAVSTEAFFGQGTRLTVV.

The gene calls are TRBV9 and TRBJ2-5, with 11 bases identical to TRBD2. V was pared by 2 bases and J by 4 bases, with 10 bases of the junction left unmatched. The CDR3 runs to 17 residues. CDR1 and CDR2 from the germline V gene are SGDLS and YYNGEE. The CDR3, as DNA: TGTGCCAGCAGCGTTTCTAGCGGGGGGTGGATGGGAGAGACCCAGTACTTC. Amino acids: CASSVSSGGWMGETQYF.

V and J are TRBV5-1 and TRBJ2-5; TRBD1 is a possible D gene (6 bases). Deletions cut 2 bases from V and 3 bases from J, with 14 bases between. The CDR3 has 15 amino acids. The germline V gene encodes CDR1 SGHRS and CDR2 YFSETQ. CDR3: CASSFQGRSEETQYF. CDR3 nucleotides: TGCGCCAGCAGCTTTCAGGGGCGCTCAGAAGAGACCCAGTACTTC.

The rearrangement links TRBV7-3 to TRBJ2-1; TRBD2 matches at 8 bases. Germline loops: CDR1 SGHTA, CDR2 FQGTGA. V lost 2 bases, J lost 12 bases, and 12 bases stayed unmatched. This CDR3 contains 15 residues. CDR3 nucleotides: TGTGCCAGCAGCTTAGCGGGAGGATCGCGTTTAGGGCAGTTCTTC. Its protein is CASSLAGGSRLGQFF.

The rearrangement links TRBV24-1 to TRBJ1-5; D is perhaps TRBD1 (5 bases). The CDR3 extends over 14 amino acids. V lost 3 bases to trimming and J lost 8 bases, with 13 bases between them. CDR1 is KGHDR, CDR2 SFDVKD, per germline. CDR3 nucleotides: TGTGCCACCAGTGATACCCAGGGATTTGAGCCCCAGCATTTT. Translating gives CATSDTQGFEPQHF.

This clone appeared a single time. This sequence joins TRBV7-8 and TRBJ1-2; TRBD1 is a possible D gene (5 bases). With 2 bases removed from V and 2 bases from J, the gap between germline ends came to 15 bases. The CDR3 spans 16 residues. Germline CDR1 SGHVS, CDR2 FQNEAQ. CDR3 loop: CASSLKTGGVNYGYTF. The CDR3 DNA reads TGTGCCAGCAGCTTAAAGACGGGGGGGGTGAACTATGGCTACACCTTC.

On this clone: This CDR3 is also generated by other DNA sequences in the sample. This chain uses TRBV19 with TRBJ1-6, with D tentatively TRBD1 (5 bases). Germline-derived CDR1 and CDR2 are LNHDA and SQIVND (reference sequence). V lost 3 bases, J lost 7 bases, and 10 bases lay in between. This CDR3 spans 14 amino acids. The DNA of the CDR3 is TGTGCCAGTAGTATTAGGGGTTTGAATTCACCCCTCCACTTT. Translated: CASSIRGLNSPLHF.

The chain combines TRBV27 with TRBJ1-4; 8 positions agree with TRBD1. Germline V gives CDR1 MNHEY, CDR2 SMNVEV (reference sequence). V shed 5 bases, J shed 8 bases, and the junction held 7 bases outside the gene matches. The CDR3 covers 14 residues. DNA of the CDR3: TGTGCCAGCAGTGACAGGGGACCCTGGGAAAAACTGTTTTTT. Protein sequence: CASSDRGPWEKLFF.

The CDR3 bases are TGTGCCTGGAGTAGCGGGACTACCTACAATGAGCAGTTCTTC. Its protein product is CAWSSGTTYNEQFF. This chain joins TRBV30 and TRBJ2-1; 7 nucleotides align to TRBD2. In germline, CDR1 is GTSNPN, CDR2 SVGIG (reference sequence). The junction had 3 bases not matched to a gene; V was cut back by 2 bases and J by 2 bases. The CDR3 is 14 residues long.

The chain has TRBV14 and TRBJ2-2, with D possibly matching TRBD2 (6 bases). Germline assignment: CDR1 SGHDN and CDR2 FVKESK. With 1 base removed from V and 6 bases from J, the gap between germline ends came to 12 bases. The CDR3 length is 15 residues. CDR3 amino acids: CASSQGGGTAGELFF. The CDR3 DNA is TGTGCCAGCAGCCAAGGGGGAGGAACAGCCGGGGAGCTGTTTTTT.

The V and J genes are TRBV24-1 and TRBJ2-1; D gene unclear. Germline CDR1 KGHDR, CDR2 SFDVKD. The CDR3 is 15 amino acids. The V gene lost 3 bases and the J gene lost 6 bases, with 14 bases spanning the gap. The CDR3 bases are TGTGCCACCAGTGATCCGGTAGTTAATACCAATGAGCAGTTCTTC. Its translation: CATSDPVVNTNEQFF.

The V and J genes are TRBV10-3 and TRBJ2-6; TRBD1 matches 9 bases. CDR3 length: 16 amino acids. V lost 3 bases, J lost 2 bases, and 2 bases stayed unmatched. Germline V gives CDR1 ENHRY, CDR2 SYGVKD. The CDR3 DNA sequence: TGTGCCATCAGTGACCGGGACAGGGCTGGGGCCAACGTCCTGACTTTC. Its protein is CAISDRDRAGANVLTF.